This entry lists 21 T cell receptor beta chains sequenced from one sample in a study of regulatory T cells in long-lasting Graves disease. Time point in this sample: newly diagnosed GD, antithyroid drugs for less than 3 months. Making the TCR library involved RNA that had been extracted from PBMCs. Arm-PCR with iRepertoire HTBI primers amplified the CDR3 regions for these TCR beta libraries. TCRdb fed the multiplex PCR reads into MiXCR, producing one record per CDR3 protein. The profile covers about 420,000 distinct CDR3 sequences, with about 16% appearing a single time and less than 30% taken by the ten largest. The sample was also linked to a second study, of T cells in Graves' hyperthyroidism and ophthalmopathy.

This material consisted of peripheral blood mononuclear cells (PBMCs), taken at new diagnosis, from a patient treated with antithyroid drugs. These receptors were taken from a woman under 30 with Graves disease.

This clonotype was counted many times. The CDR3 nucleotides are TGTGCCAGCAGCCAAGATGCACCCAGCGGGGGGTCCTACGAGCAGTACTTC. Its protein product is CASSQDAPSGGSYEQYF. J is TRBJ2-7 and V is TRBV14, with TRBD2 matching 9 bases. This CDR3 contains 17 residues. Germline V gives CDR1 SGHDN, CDR2 FVKESK. Trimming cost V 0 bases and J 1 base; bases outside gene matches: 7.

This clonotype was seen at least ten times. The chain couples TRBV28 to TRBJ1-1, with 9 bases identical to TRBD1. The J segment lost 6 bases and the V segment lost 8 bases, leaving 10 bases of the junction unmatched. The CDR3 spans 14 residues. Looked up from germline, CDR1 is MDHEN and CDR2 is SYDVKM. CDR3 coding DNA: TGTGCCAGCCATACAGGGGGCGCGGTGGCTGAAGCTTTCTTT. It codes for CASHTGGAVAEAFF.

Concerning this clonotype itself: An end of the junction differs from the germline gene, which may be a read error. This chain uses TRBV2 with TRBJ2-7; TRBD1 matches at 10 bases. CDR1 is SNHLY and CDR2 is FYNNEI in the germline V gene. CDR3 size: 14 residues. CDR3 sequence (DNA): TGTGCCACCAGTTTGGGACAGGGGAGCCACGAGCAGTACTTC. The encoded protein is CATSLGQGSHEQYF. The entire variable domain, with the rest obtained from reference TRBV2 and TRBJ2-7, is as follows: EPEVTQTPSHQVTQMGQEVILRCVPISNHLYFYWYRQILGQKVEFLVSFYNNEISEKSEIFDDQFSVERPDGSNFTLKIRSTKLEDSAMYFCATSLGQGSHEQYFGPGTRLTVT.

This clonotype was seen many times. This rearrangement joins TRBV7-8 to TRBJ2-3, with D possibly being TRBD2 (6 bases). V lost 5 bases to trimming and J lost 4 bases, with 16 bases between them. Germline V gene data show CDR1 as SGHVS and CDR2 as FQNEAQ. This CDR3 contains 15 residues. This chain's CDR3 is CASSPQIGGPDTQYF. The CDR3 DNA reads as TGTGCCAGCAGCCCACAGATCGGGGGACCAGATACGCAGTATTTT.

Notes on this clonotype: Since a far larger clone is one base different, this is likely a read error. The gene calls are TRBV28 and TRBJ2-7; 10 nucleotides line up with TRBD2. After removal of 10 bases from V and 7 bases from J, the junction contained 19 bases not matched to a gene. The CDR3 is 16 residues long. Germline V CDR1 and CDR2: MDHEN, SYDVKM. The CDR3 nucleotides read TGTGCCATCGCTAAGTCAGCGGGAGGGCCCTACAATGAGCAGTACTTC. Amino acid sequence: CAIAKSAGGPYNEQYF.

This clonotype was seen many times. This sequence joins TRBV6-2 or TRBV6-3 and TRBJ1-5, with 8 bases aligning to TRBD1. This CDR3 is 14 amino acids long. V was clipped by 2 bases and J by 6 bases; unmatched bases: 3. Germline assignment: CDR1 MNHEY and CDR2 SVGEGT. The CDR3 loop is CASSYRTGFQPQHF. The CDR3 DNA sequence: TGTGCCAGCAGTTACAGGACAGGGTTTCAGCCCCAGCATTTT.

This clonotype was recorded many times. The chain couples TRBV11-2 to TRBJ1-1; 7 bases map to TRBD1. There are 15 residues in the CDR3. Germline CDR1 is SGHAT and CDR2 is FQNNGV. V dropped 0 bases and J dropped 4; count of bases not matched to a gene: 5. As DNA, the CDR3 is TGTGCCAGCAGCTTAGACCCGACAGGGACCACTGAAGCTTTCTTT. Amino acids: CASSLDPTGTTEAFF.

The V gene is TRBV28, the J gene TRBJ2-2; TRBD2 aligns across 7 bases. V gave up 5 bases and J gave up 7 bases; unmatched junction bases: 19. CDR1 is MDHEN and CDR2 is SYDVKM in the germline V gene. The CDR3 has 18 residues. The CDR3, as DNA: TGTGCCAGCAGTCACTACGCCGGGGGAGGGCCGGTGAACGGGGAGCTGTTTTTT. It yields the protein CASSHYAGGGPVNGELFF.

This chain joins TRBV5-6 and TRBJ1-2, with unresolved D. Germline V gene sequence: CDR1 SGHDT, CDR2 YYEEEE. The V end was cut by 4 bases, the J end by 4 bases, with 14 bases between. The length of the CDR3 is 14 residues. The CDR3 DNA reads TGTGCCAGCAGCCTACCAAAGGTCGTCTATGGCTACACCTTC. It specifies CASSLPKVVYGYTF.

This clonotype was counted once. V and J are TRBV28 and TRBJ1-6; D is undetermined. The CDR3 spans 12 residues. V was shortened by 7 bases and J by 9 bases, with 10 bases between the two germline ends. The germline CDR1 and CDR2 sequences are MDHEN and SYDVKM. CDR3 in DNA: TGTGCCAGCAAAGGACTCGTTTCACCCCTCCACTTT. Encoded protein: CASKGLVSPLHF.

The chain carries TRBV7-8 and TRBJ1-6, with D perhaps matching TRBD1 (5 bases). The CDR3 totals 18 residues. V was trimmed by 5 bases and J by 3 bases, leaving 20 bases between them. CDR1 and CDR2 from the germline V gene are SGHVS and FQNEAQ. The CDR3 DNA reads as TGTGCCAGCAGCCCGTTACCCGGGACGGTAGTCTATAATTCACCCCTCCACTTT. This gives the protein CASSPLPGTVVYNSPLHF. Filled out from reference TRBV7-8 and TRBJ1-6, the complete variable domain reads GAGVSQSPRYKVAKRGQDVALRCDPISGHVSLFWYQQALGQGPEFLTYFQNEAQLDKSGLPSDRFFAERPEGSVSTLKIQRTQQEDSAVYLCASSPLPGTVVYNSPLHFGNGTRLTVT.

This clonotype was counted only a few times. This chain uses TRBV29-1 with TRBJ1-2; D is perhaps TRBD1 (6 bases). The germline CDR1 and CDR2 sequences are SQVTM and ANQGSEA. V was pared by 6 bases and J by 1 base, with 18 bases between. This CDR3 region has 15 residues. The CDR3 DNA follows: TGCAGCGTCCCCCTAAGGGGGGCGGTTAACTATGGCTACACCTTC. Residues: CSVPLRGAVNYGYTF.

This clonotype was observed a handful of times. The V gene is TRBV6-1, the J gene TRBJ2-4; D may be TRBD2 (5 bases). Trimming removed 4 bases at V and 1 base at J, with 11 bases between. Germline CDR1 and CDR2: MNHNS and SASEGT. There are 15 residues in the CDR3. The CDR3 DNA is TGTGCCAGCAGTGCGACCGGGGAGGCCAAAAACATTCAGTACTTC. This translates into CASSATGEAKNIQYF.

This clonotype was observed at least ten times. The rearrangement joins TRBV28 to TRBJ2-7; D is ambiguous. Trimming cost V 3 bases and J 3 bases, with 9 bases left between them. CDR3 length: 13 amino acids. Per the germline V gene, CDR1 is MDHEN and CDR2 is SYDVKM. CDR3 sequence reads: CASSFLQHYEQYF. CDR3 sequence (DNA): TGTGCCAGCAGTTTCCTACAGCACTACGAGCAGTACTTC.

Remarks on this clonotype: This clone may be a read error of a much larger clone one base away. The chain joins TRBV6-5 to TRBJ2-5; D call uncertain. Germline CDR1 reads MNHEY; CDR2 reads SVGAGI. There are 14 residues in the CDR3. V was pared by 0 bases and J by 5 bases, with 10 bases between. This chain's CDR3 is CASSYSDGPETQYF. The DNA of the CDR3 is TGTGCCAGCAGTTACTCGGATGGACCGGAGACCCAGTACTTC.

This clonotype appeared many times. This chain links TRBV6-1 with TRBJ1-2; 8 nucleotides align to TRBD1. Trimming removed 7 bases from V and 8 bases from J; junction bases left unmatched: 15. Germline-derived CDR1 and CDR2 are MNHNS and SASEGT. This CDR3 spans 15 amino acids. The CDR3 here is CASTSGGDRLGGYTF. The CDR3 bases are TGTGCCAGCACCTCAGGGGGCGACAGACTGGGGGGCTACACCTTC.

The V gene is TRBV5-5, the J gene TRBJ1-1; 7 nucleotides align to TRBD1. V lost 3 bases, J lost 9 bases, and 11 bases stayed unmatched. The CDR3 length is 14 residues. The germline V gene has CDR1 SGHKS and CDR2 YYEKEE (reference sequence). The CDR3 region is CASSSDLTGSKAFF. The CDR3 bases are TGTGCCAGCAGCTCCGACCTGACAGGGTCAAAAGCTTTCTTT. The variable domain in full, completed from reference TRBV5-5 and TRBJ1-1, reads DAGVTQSPTHLIKTRGQQVTLRCSPISGHKSVSWYQQVLGQGPQFIFQYYEKEERGRGNFPDRFSARQFPNYSSELNVNALLLGDSALYLCASSSDLTGSKAFFGQGTRLTVV.

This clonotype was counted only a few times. CDR3 sequence (DNA): TGTGCCAGCAGTGTTCTCACCTACAATGAGCAGTTCTTC. Residues: CASSVLTYNEQFF. The J gene is TRBJ2-1, the V gene TRBV2; unclear D gene. Germline V gene sequence: CDR1 SNHLY, CDR2 FYNNEI. This CDR3 comprises 13 residues. Trimming left V 4 bases short and J 2 bases short, with 6 bases between.

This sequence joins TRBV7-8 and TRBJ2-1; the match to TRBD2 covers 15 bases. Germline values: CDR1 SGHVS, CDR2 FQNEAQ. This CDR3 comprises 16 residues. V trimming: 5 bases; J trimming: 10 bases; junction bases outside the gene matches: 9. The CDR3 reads CASSQKPGTSGREQFF. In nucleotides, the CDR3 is TGTGCCAGCAGCCAAAAACCCGGGACTAGCGGGAGGGAGCAGTTCTTC. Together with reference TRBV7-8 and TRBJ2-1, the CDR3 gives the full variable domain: GAGVSQSPRYKVAKRGQDVALRCDPISGHVSLFWYQQALGQGPEFLTYFQNEAQLDKSGLPSDRFFAERPEGSVSTLKIQRTQQEDSAVYLCASSQKPGTSGREQFFGPGTRLTVL.

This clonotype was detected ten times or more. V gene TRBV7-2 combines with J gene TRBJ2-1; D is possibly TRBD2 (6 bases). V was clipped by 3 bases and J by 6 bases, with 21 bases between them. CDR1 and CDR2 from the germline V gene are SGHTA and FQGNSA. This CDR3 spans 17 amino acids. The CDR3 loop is CASSFWVAPRGANEQFF. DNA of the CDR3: TGTGCCAGCAGCTTTTGGGTTGCGCCTCGCGGGGCCAATGAGCAGTTCTTC.

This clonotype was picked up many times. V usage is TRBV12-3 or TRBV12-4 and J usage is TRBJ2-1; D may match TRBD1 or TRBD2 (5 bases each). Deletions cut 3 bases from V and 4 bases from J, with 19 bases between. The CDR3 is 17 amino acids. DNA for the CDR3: TGTGCCAGCAGTTTGGGCCCTCAACGGGACGTTTACAATGAGCAGTTCTTC. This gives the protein CASSLGPQRDVYNEQFF.